The clone carrying this TCR beta chain turned up a few times. Its target is unknown. This specimen comes from a study of cytomegalovirus exposure and HLA in healthy donors. General study findings and limits: Most TCR sequences were seen very rarely across donors, but some public TCRs occurred in many. The later analysis indicated that the majority of CMV-associated TCR beta chains appeared HLA-restricted. Sequencing likely produced, as an artifact, a cluster of highly shared sequence variants. HLA alleles showed associations with about 17,000 TCR beta sequences in a later analysis, at a 0.05 false discovery rate.

The germline gives CDR1 MGHRA, CDR2 YSYEKL. Trimming took off 4 bases at V and 3 bases at J, with 13 bases between the two ends. This CDR3 contains 15 residues. PCR was performed using 60 Vbeta and 13 Jbeta primers. Only in-frame clones appear in the TCRdb table, and some are missing; sequencing was by immunoSEQ multiplex PCR. Of about 220,000 clones listed, over 80% were seen once; the top ten hold more than 0.6%. Sequenced sample: PBMCs. This clonotype was obtained from a boy under 10 years old in good health and CMV-seronegative. V usage is TRBV4-1 and J usage is TRBJ2-1, with D uncertain. The CDR3 loop is CASSPSTGGYNEQFF. The CDR3 nucleotides are TGCGCCAGCAGCCCATCGACTGGTGGCTACAATGAGCAGTTCTTC.